What follows is one T cell receptor (beta chain) and its context. Its specificity is unknown. This sample is part of a study of T cells in narcolepsy. Notes on the study in general: No autoreactive T cell clone sequences appeared in some memory CD4+ repertoires.

Germline V lookup: CDR1 SNHLY, CDR2 FYNNEI. Trimming took off 4 bases at V and 0 bases at J, with 7 bases between the two ends. The CDR3 has 14 residues. Assay: immunoSEQ multiplex PCR; the TCRdb copy retains only in-frame clones and omits some. Among about 36,000 clones listed, roughly four fifths were seen once. The clonotype comes from a human donor in good health. The chain has TRBV2 and TRBJ1-3; no clear D gene. The sequenced sample was memory (CD45RA-) CD4+ T cells from blood. For the CDR3, the DNA is TGTGCCAGCAGTGCCGATAACTCTGGAAACACCATATATTTT. Translation gives CASSADNSGNTIYF.